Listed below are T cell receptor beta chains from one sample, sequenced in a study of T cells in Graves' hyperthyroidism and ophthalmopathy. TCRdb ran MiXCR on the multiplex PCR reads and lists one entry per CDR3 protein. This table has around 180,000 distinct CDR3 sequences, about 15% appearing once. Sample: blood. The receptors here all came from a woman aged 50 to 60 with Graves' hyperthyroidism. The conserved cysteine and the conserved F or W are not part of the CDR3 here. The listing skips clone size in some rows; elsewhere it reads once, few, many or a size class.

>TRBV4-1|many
ASSQGNRLNEQF
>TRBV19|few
ASSILPGWDTEAF
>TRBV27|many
ASSYTGPEANYGYT
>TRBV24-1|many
ATSDPDRGRTDTQY
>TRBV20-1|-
SARDFLAGGPYEQY
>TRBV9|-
ASSVGGAYGYT
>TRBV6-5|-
ASSYARGGRDNQPQH
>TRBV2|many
ASSEEVSNQPQH
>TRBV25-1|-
ASSDRDRDNQPQH
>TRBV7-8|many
ASSLKGWANYNEQF
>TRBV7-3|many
ASSLRQTAEAF
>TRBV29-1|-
SVRTASYGYT
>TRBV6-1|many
ASSEVQGAGEKLF
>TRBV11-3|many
ASSLGGEDEQY
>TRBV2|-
ASRDSRRSYEQY
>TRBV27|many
ASSLSEFLENEQF
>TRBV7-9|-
ASSLAPTSGGTDTQY
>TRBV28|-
ASSSWTGARSYGYT
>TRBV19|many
ASSGQGANSNQPQH
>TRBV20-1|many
SARGQGAFGNYGYT
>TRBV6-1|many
ASSVQGDYGYT
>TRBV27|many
ASSFSVGTGRNYGYT
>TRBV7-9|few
ASSLVPRYGYT
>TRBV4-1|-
ASSQESTGIGGQPQH